These T cell receptor beta chains were read from a single sample in a study of a mutant IDH1 vaccine in newly diagnosed glioma. For these receptors, no antigen is known. The method was immunoSEQ multiplex PCR; TCRdb's version includes in-frame clones alone and lacks a portion of them. In the table there are over 50,000 clones, 70% to 90% of which are singletons. The sample consisted of PBMCs, taken from a glioma patient whose treatment included an IDH1 peptide vaccine. These TCRs come from a man aged 30-40 years with glioma. Each CDR3 is given with its conserved first and last residue. Fields, in order: J gene, CDR3 length, clone size, D gene, V gene, CDR3 DNA, CDR3 protein. The D gene is left open where the match is weak. Rows may omit the clone size; those that give it use once, few, many or a size class.

J gene: TRBJ2-3; CDR3 length: 12; clone size: NA; D gene: NA; V gene: TRBV5-1; CDR3 DNA: TGCGCCAGCAGCTACCGGACAGATACGCAGTATTTT; CDR3 protein: CASSYRTDTQYF
J gene: TRBJ2-3; CDR3 length: 17; clone size: NA; D gene: TRBD2; V gene: TRBV4-2; CDR3 DNA: TGTGCCAGCAGCCAAGCTTCTAGCGGGGGGAGCACAGATACGCAGTATTTT; CDR3 protein: CASSQASSGGSTDTQYF
J gene: TRBJ2-3; CDR3 length: 14; clone size: NA; D gene: NA; V gene: TRBV19; CDR3 DNA: TGTGCCAGTACCCTCCTTGGTAGCACAGATACGCAGTATTTT; CDR3 protein: CASTLLGSTDTQYF
J gene: TRBJ1-4; CDR3 length: 12; clone size: NA; D gene: TRBD1; V gene: TRBV29-1; CDR3 DNA: TGCAGCGCCCGGGACAGTAATGAAAAACTGTTTTTT; CDR3 protein: CSARDSNEKLFF
J gene: TRBJ1-1; CDR3 length: 14; clone size: NA; D gene: NA; V gene: TRBV19; CDR3 DNA: TGTGCCAGTGGGCGATCGGACAGAGGCACTGAAGCTTTCTTT; CDR3 protein: CASGRSDRGTEAFF
J gene: TRBJ2-2; CDR3 length: 15; clone size: NA; D gene: TRBD1; V gene: TRBV10-1; CDR3 DNA: TGCGCCAGCAGTGAGTTTGCAGGGGGCACCGGGGAGCTGTTTTTT; CDR3 protein: CASSEFAGGTGELFF
J gene: TRBJ1-1; CDR3 length: 14; clone size: few; D gene: NA; V gene: TRBV7-9; CDR3 DNA: TGTGCCAGCAGCTTAGCGGTCGGGGTAACTGAAGCTTTCTTT; CDR3 protein: CASSLAVGVTEAFF
J gene: TRBJ1-2; CDR3 length: 15; clone size: NA; D gene: NA; V gene: TRBV4-1; CDR3 DNA: TGCGCCAGCAGCCCCCGGTTGGGACTGAACTATGGCTACACCTTC; CDR3 protein: CASSPRLGLNYGYTF
J gene: TRBJ2-5; CDR3 length: 13; clone size: NA; D gene: NA; V gene: TRBV27; CDR3 DNA: TGTGCCAGCAGTTTCGAAGGGGGGGAGACCCAGTACTTC; CDR3 protein: CASSFEGGETQYF
J gene: TRBJ1-4; CDR3 length: 16; clone size: few; D gene: NA; V gene: TRBV5-1; CDR3 DNA: TGCGCCAGCAGCTTGGCGAGACCCGCAACTAATGAAAAACTGTTTTTT; CDR3 protein: CASSLARPATNEKLFF
J gene: TRBJ2-1; CDR3 length: 15; clone size: NA; D gene: TRBD1; V gene: TRBV5-4; CDR3 DNA: TGTGCCAGCAGCTACCGACAGGGGGAGAGCAATGAGCAGTTCTTC; CDR3 protein: CASSYRQGESNEQFF
J gene: TRBJ1-2; CDR3 length: 16; clone size: NA; D gene: TRBD1; V gene: TRBV19; CDR3 DNA: TGTGCCAGTAGTATCTTTGGGGACAGTTTTAACTATGGCTACACCTTC; CDR3 protein: CASSIFGDSFNYGYTF
J gene: TRBJ1-3; CDR3 length: 19; clone size: NA; D gene: NA; V gene: TRBV14; CDR3 DNA: TGTGCCAGTTCACTCACCGGTCGTCCGGCCGGCCGGGATGGAAACACCATATATTTT; CDR3 protein: CASSLTGRPAGRDGNTIYF
J gene: TRBJ1-6; CDR3 length: 16; clone size: NA; D gene: NA; V gene: TRBV6-6; CDR3 DNA: TGTGCCAGCAGTTATGACTTTAGAGGGGATAATTCACCCCTCCACTTT; CDR3 protein: CASSYDFRGDNSPLHF
J gene: TRBJ1-4; CDR3 length: 13; clone size: NA; D gene: TRBD1; V gene: TRBV28; CDR3 DNA: TGTGCCAGCCACAGGGGCATTAATGAAAAACTGTTTTTT; CDR3 protein: CASHRGINEKLFF
J gene: TRBJ2-2; CDR3 length: 13; clone size: NA; D gene: NA; V gene: TRBV30; CDR3 DNA: TGTGCCTGCAGGGGCCCGGGGACCGGGGAGCTGTTTTTT; CDR3 protein: CACRGPGTGELFF
J gene: TRBJ1-4; CDR3 length: 15; clone size: NA; D gene: NA; V gene: TRBV15; CDR3 DNA: TGTGCCACCAGCAGACGTTCCGGGGCCAATGAAAAACTGTTTTTT; CDR3 protein: CATSRRSGANEKLFF
J gene: TRBJ2-7; CDR3 length: 14; clone size: NA; D gene: NA; V gene: TRBV13; CDR3 DNA: TGTGCCAGCAGCTTATCCGGAGTAGGCTACGAGCAGTACTTC; CDR3 protein: CASSLSGVGYEQYF
J gene: TRBJ1-6; CDR3 length: 14; clone size: NA; D gene: TRBD1; V gene: TRBV30; CDR3 DNA: TGTGCCTGGAGTGTACAGGGGGGGAGGTCACCCCTCCACTTT; CDR3 protein: CAWSVQGGRSPLHF
J gene: TRBJ2-2; CDR3 length: 15; clone size: NA; D gene: NA; V gene: TRBV7-6; CDR3 DNA: TGTGCCAGCAGATCCGGACAGAGTAACACCGGGGAGCTGTTTTTT; CDR3 protein: CASRSGQSNTGELFF
J gene: TRBJ2-7; CDR3 length: 14; clone size: NA; D gene: NA; V gene: TRBV14; CDR3 DNA: TGTGCCAGCAGCCATGGACAGATCCTGGGCCAGCAGTACTTC; CDR3 protein: CASSHGQILGQQYF
J gene: TRBJ1-2; CDR3 length: 14; clone size: NA; D gene: NA; V gene: TRBV10-3; CDR3 DNA: TGTGCCATCAGTGAGCGGGTGGATTTGGCGGGCTACACCTTC; CDR3 protein: CAISERVDLAGYTF
J gene: TRBJ1-3; CDR3 length: 15; clone size: NA; D gene: TRBD1; V gene: TRBV5-1; CDR3 DNA: TGCGCCAGCAGCTCCGGGACAGGGGCTGGAAACACCATATATTTT; CDR3 protein: CASSSGTGAGNTIYF
J gene: TRBJ1-2; CDR3 length: 14; clone size: NA; D gene: TRBD1; V gene: TRBV5-1; CDR3 DNA: TGCGCCAGCAGCCCTGGACAGGGCGACTATGGCTACACCTTC; CDR3 protein: CASSPGQGDYGYTF
J gene: TRBJ1-2; CDR3 length: 15; clone size: NA; D gene: NA; V gene: TRBV6-4; CDR3 DNA: TGTGCCAGCAGTGACGGCAGAACTGCTCTCTATGGCTACACCTTC; CDR3 protein: CASSDGRTALYGYTF
J gene: TRBJ1-1; CDR3 length: 14; clone size: NA; D gene: NA; V gene: TRBV9; CDR3 DNA: TGTGCCAGCAGCGTAGGAAGGGTGAACACTGAAGCTTTCTTT; CDR3 protein: CASSVGRVNTEAFF